This entry describes one TCR beta chain. The data are from a study of T cell changes during pregnancy in multiple sclerosis. From germline, CDR1 is SGHDT and CDR2 YYEEEE. The CDR3 contains 15 residues. Trimming took 6 bases from V and 3 from J; bases not matched to a gene: 11. Libraries were prepared by immunoSEQ multiplex PCR; TCRdb keeps only in-frame clonotypes and omits some of them. The profile shows roughly 42,000 clones, about nine tenths of them singletons. Sequences were derived from CD4+ T cells from peripheral blood mononuclear cells, sampled before pregnancy. The TCR comes from a female donor with multiple sclerosis, enrolled in a pregnancy study. V and J are TRBV5-6 and TRBJ2-7, with TRBD2 matching 8 bases. Written as DNA, the CDR3 is TGTGCCAGCACCCTCGGGGGGGCAGCCCTCTACGAGCAGTACTTC. This gives the protein CASTLGGAALYEQYF.